The rows below give T cell receptor beta chains drawn from one sample of a study of blood T cells in healthy people across ages. TCRdb processed the 5' RACE reads anew with MiXCR; each CDR3 protein has one entry. The table lists 550,000 to 650,000 distinct CDR3 sequences, approximately 26% of them singletons. The sample was also linked to a second study, of T cells of mothers and their children.

Material: blood. The receptors were gathered from a boy between 2 and 10 years old in good health. CDR3s include the opening cysteine and the closing phenylalanine or tryptophan. A D gene is named only where the DNA matches it firmly. Only some rows state a clone size, as once, few, many or a class for expanded clones.

J gene,D gene,V gene,clone size,CDR3 length,CDR3 DNA,CDR3 protein
TRBJ2-5,.,TRBV25-1,few,11,TGTGCCAGCAGTGAGGGACATTTGGAGTACTTC,CASSEGHLEYF
TRBJ1-1,.,TRBV27,.,15,TGTGCCAGCAGTTTATCGAGGTCGGGGAGCACTGAAGCTTTCTTT,CASSLSRSGSTEAFF
TRBJ1-6,.,TRBV5-1,many,14,TGCGCCAGCAGCGAGGGTGGTTTGGATTCACCCCTCCACTTT,CASSEGGLDSPLHF
TRBJ1-1,.,TRBV4-3,.,16,TGCGCCAGCAGCCAAGTGGTTGGGGGTCTGAACACTGAAGCTTTCTTT,CASSQVVGGLNTEAFF
TRBJ2-5,.,TRBV30,few,14,TGTGCCACCGATAGGGGGGTAAACCAAGAGACCCAGTACTTC,CATDRGVNQETQYF
TRBJ1-1,.,TRBV29-1,once,13,TGCAGCGTTGAAGGACAGGCGAACACTGAAGCTTTCTTT,CSVEGQANTEAFF
TRBJ2-1,TRBD1,TRBV7-2,.,16,TGTGCCAGCAGCCCCCCTCCCGGACAGGGAACAAATGAGCAGTTCTTC,CASSPPPGQGTNEQFF
TRBJ2-7,TRBD2,TRBV29-1,.,12,TGCAGCGTGACTAGCGGGAGTTACGAGCAGTACTTC,CSVTSGSYEQYF
TRBJ2-7,.,TRBV6-5,.,13,TGTGCCAGCAAAAGGGGGTCCTTATACGAGCAGTACTTC,CASKRGSLYEQYF
TRBJ1-1,.,TRBV12-3/TRBV12-4,.,13,TGTGCCAGCACCCAGCAGCGGAACACTGAAGCTTTCTTT,CASTQQRNTEAFF
TRBJ1-1,.,TRBV19,.,11,TGTGCCAGTAGGGGGGGCAGGAGAGCTTTCTTT,CASRGGRRAFF
TRBJ1-2,.,TRBV20-1,few,14,TGCAGTGCTAGAGAACAAGGGTTGGACTATGGCTACACCTTC,CSAREQGLDYGYTF
TRBJ2-1,.,TRBV10-3,few,12,TGTGCCATCAGTGATCGGGTCGATGAGCAGTTCTTC,CAISDRVDEQFF
TRBJ2-4,.,TRBV5-1,.,15,TGCGCCAGCAGCTCACAATTAACAGGGTCAAACATTCAGTACTTC,CASSSQLTGSNIQYF
TRBJ1-5,TRBD1,TRBV7-2,few,16,TGTGCCAGCAGCTTATGGGTGACAGGGGGGAATCAGCCCCAGCATTTT,CASSLWVTGGNQPQHF
TRBJ2-7,.,TRBV7-2,few,14,TGTGCCAGCAGCATGGAACAATCCAACTACGAGCAGTACTTC,CASSMEQSNYEQYF
TRBJ2-1,TRBD2,TRBV20-1,many,15,TGCAGTGCTAGCCCCACTAGCGGATCCTACAATGAGCAGTTCTTC,CSASPTSGSYNEQFF
TRBJ1-2,.,TRBV6-1,few,15,TGTGCCAGCAGTGAAGCACGACGGACTAACTATGGCTACACCTTC,CASSEARRTNYGYTF
TRBJ2-3,TRBD1,TRBV29-1,few,15,TGCAGCGTCGTTCCGGGACAGGGGGCGACAGATACGCAGTATTTT,CSVVPGQGATDTQYF
TRBJ2-3,.,TRBV5-1,many,13,TGCGCCAGCAGCTTAGAGGGCACAGATACGCAGTATTTT,CASSLEGTDTQYF
TRBJ1-2,.,TRBV7-9,.,14,TGTGCCAGCAACTCGAAGGGGGGTCCGGATGGCTACACCTTC,CASNSKGGPDGYTF
TRBJ1-1,.,TRBV6-5,few,13,TGTGCCAGCAGTCGCCCGGGCCACACTGAAGCTTTCTTT,CASSRPGHTEAFF
TRBJ1-2,TRBD1,TRBV19,.,12,TGTGCCAGTAGGGACAGGCTATATGGCTACACCTTC,CASRDRLYGYTF
TRBJ1-2,TRBD1,TRBV20-1,.,15,TGCAGTGCTAGGGCAACCGGGACAGGTTATGGTGGCTACACCTTC,CSARATGTGYGGYTF
TRBJ2-7,.,TRBV7-9,few,16,TGTGCCAGCAGCGCCCTTGGCAGGGGTACGCTTGGCGAGCAGTACTTC,CASSALGRGTLGEQYF
TRBJ2-7,TRBD2,TRBV4-2,many,17,TGTGCCAGCAGCCAAGGTTCAGGACTAGCGTTTAAGGGCGAGCAGTACTTC,CASSQGSGLAFKGEQYF
TRBJ2-1,.,TRBV12-3/TRBV12-4,few,16,TGTGCCAGCAGTCCGGGAGACGGCGAGTTCTTCCATGAGCAGTTCTTC,CASSPGDGEFFHEQFF
TRBJ1-1,TRBD1,TRBV7-2,few,14,TGTGCCAGCAGCCCAACAGGGGTTTATACTGAAGCTTTCTTT,CASSPTGVYTEAFF
TRBJ2-7,TRBD2,TRBV12-3/TRBV12-4,.,13,TGTGCCAGCACCCGGACTAGCGGTAGAGAGCAGTACTTC,CASTRTSGREQYF
TRBJ2-7,.,TRBV19,few,14,TGTGCCAGTAGTATAGTTCGGGGCTCCTACGAGCAGTACTTC,CASSIVRGSYEQYF
TRBJ2-3,TRBD2,TRBV7-9,.,17,TGTGCCAGCAGCTTATCGTACAGCGGGAGTGGCACAGATGCGCAGTATTTT,CASSLSYSGSGTDAQYF
TRBJ2-3,.,TRBV12-3/TRBV12-4,.,15,TGTGCCAGCAGGTCCGGGGGAGTTAGTGCAGATACGCAGTATTTT,CASRSGGVSADTQYF
TRBJ1-2,TRBD1,TRBV4-3,once,15,TGCGCCAGCAGCCAAGACGTCGCAGGGGGCAGGAGCTACACCTTC,CASSQDVAGGRSYTF
TRBJ2-7,TRBD2,TRBV7-2,few,16,TGTGCCAGCAGCGGCGACCGCGGGACTAGCGGCTACGAGCAGTACTTC,CASSGDRGTSGYEQYF
TRBJ2-5,.,TRBV11-2,.,14,TGTGCCAGCAGCTTCTCCGGAGGGCTGGAGACCCAGTACTTC,CASSFSGGLETQYF
TRBJ2-4,.,TRBV18,.,17,TGTGCCAGCTCACCACCAATTTTAGGGGCGACCAAAAACATTCAGTACTTC,CASSPPILGATKNIQYF
TRBJ2-2,TRBD1,TRBV20-1,.,14,TGCAGTGGCCAGGGGGCGAGGAACACCGGGGAGCTGTTTTTT,CSGQGARNTGELFF
TRBJ1-1,TRBD1,TRBV7-6,.,12,TGTGCCAGCCGCCTTGACAGGGTACCAGCTTTCTTT,CASRLDRVPAFF
TRBJ2-6,.,TRBV10-3,.,14,TGTGCCATCAGTGGCGTCTCTGGGGCCAACGTCCTGACTTTC,CAISGVSGANVLTF
TRBJ1-2,.,TRBV10-3,.,13,TGTGCCATCAGTGGAACAGGACCTTATGGCTACACCTTC,CAISGTGPYGYTF
TRBJ1-1,.,TRBV6-5,few,15,.,CASSSSTGLNTEAFF
TRBJ2-3,.,TRBV27,few,13,TGTGCCAGCTCGTACAGGATCACAGATACGCAGTATTTT,CASSYRITDTQYF
TRBJ2-5,TRBD2,TRBV10-3,many,15,TGTGCCATGAGTAAGGGACTAGAATCAGGGGAGACCCAGTACTTC,CAMSKGLESGETQYF
TRBJ2-6,.,TRBV18,.,16,TGTGCCAGCTCACCAATAGGGCTCTCTGGGGCCAACGTCCTGACTTTC,CASSPIGLSGANVLTF
TRBJ2-7,TRBD2,TRBV6-6,.,13,TGTGCCAGCAGTTCCCGCTCGGGGGGAGAGCAGTACTTC,CASSSRSGGEQYF
TRBJ2-2,.,TRBV21-1,many,15,TGTGCCAGCAGCCCGCGGACAGGCCGCACCGGGGAGCTGTTTTTT,CASSPRTGRTGELFF
TRBJ2-5,.,TRBV28,.,16,.,CASSSSERGVYNEQFF
TRBJ1-4,.,TRBV7-2,.,13,TGTGCCAGCAGCGCGCGGGTGTATGAAAAACTGTTTTTT,CASSARVYEKLFF
TRBJ2-6,.,TRBV12-3/TRBV12-4,few,12,TGTGCCAGCACCTCTGGGGCCAACGTCCTGACTTTC,CASTSGANVLTF
TRBJ2-1,.,TRBV2,few,14,TGTGCCAGCATCGGCGAACGTGCCTACAATGAGCAGTTCTTC,CASIGERAYNEQFF